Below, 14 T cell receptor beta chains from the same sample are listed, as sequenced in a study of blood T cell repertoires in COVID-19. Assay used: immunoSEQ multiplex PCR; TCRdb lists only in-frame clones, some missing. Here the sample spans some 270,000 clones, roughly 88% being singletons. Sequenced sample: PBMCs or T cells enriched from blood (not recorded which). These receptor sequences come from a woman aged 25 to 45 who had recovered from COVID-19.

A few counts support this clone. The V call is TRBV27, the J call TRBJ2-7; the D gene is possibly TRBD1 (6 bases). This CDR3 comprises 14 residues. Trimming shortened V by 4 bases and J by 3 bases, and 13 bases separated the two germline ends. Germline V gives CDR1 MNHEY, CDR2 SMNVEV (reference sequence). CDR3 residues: CASSSQGPVYEQYF. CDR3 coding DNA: TGTGCCAGCAGTTCACAGGGCCCCGTCTACGAGCAGTACTTC.

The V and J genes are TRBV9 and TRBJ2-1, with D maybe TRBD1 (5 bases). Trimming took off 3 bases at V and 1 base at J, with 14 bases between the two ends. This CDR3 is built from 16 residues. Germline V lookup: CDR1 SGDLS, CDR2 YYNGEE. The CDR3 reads CASSATVGNSYNEQFF. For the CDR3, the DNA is TGTGCCAGCAGCGCGACAGTGGGGAATTCCTACAATGAGCAGTTCTTC.

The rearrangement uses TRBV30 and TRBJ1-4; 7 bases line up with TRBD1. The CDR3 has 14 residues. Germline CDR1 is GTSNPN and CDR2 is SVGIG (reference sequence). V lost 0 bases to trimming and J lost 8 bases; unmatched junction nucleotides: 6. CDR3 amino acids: CAWSVQGKGEKLFF. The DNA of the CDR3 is TGTGCCTGGAGTGTACAGGGGAAAGGGGAAAAACTGTTTTTT.

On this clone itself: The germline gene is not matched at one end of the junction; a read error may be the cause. The CDR3 DNA sequence: TGTGCCACCAGTGATAACCCCACCTCGGTCCAACACTTC. It translates to CATSDNPTSVQHF. This sequence joins TRBV24-1 and TRBJ2-5; D is unresolved. CDR1 and CDR2 from the germline V gene are KGHDR and SFDVKD. CDR3 size: 13 residues.

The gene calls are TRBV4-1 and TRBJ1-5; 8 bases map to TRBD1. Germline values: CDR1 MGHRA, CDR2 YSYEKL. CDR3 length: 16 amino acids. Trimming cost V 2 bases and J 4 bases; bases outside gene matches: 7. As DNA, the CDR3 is TGCGCCAGCAGCCAACATGCAGGGGGCCTAAATCAGCCCCAGCATTTT. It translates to CASSQHAGGLNQPQHF.

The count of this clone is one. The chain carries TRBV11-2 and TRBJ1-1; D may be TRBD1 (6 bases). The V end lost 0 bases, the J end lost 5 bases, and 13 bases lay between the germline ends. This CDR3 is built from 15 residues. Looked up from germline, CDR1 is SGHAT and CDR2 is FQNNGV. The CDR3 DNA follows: TGTGCCAGCAGCTTAGAGTCACTCCAGGGGACTGAAGCTTTCTTT. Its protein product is CASSLESLQGTEAFF.

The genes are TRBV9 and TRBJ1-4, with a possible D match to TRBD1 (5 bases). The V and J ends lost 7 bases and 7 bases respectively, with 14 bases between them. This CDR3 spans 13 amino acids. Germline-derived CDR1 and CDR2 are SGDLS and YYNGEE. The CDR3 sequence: CASAPGGAEKLFF. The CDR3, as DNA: TGTGCCAGCGCCCCGGGAGGGGCTGAAAAACTGTTTTTT.

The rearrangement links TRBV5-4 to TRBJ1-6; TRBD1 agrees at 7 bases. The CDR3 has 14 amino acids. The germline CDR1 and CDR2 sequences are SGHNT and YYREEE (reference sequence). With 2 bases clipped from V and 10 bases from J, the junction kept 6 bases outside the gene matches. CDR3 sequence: CASSFRDSKSPLHF. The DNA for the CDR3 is TGTGCCAGCAGCTTCCGGGACAGCAAATCACCCCTCCACTTT.

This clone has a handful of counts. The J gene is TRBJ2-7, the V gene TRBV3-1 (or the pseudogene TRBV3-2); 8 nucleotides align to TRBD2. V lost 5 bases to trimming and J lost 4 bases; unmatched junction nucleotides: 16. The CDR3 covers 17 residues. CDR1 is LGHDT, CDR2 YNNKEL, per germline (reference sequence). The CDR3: CASSDRWGRGAFYEQYF. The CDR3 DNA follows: TGTGCCAGCAGCGACCGATGGGGGCGGGGGGCCTTTTACGAGCAGTACTTC.

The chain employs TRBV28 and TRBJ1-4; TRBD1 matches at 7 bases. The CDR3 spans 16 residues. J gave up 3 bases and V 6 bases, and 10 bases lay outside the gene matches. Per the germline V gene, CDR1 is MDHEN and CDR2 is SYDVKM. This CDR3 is CASRKLGTEPNEKLFF. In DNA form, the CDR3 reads TGTGCCAGCAGAAAACTAGGGACAGAACCTAATGAAAAACTGTTTTTT.

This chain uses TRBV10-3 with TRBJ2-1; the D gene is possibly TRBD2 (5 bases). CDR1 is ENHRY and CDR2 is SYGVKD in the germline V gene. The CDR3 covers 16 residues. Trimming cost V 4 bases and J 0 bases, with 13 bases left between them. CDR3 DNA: TGTGCCATCAGTGGTCAGGAAGGGAGCTCCTACAATGAGCAGTTCTTC. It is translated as CAISGQEGSSYNEQFF.

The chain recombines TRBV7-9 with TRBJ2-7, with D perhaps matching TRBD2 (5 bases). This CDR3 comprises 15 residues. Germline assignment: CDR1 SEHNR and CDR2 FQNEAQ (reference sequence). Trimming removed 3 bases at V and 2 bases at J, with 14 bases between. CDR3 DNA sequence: TGTGCCAGCAGCTTCATGGGGAGCAATGCCTACGAGCAGTACTTC. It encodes CASSFMGSNAYEQYF. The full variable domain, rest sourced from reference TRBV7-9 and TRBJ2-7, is DTGVSQNPRHKITKRGQNVTFRCDPISEHNRLYWYRQTLGQGPEFLTYFQNEAQLEKSRLLSDRFSAERPKGSFSTLEIQRTEQGDSAMYLCASSFMGSNAYEQYFGPGTRLTVT.

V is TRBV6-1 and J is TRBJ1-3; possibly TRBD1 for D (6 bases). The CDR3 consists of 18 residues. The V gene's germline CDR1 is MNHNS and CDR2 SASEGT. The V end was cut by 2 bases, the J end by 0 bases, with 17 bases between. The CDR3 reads CASSESGTGLPSGNTIYF. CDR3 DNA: TGTGCCAGCAGTGAATCCGGCACAGGGTTACCCTCTGGAAACACCATATATTTT.

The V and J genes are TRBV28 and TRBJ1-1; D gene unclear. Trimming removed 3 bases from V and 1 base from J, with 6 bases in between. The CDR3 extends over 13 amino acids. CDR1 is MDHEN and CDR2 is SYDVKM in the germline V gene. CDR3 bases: TGTGCCAGCAGTTTCTTCAGGAACACTGAAGCTTTCTTT. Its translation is CASSFFRNTEAFF.